This T cell receptor beta chain stems from a study of T cell responses to AZD1222 COVID-19 vaccine (dated by TCRdb to the early 2020s). The study in broad terms: A total of under 250 trial participants underwent TCR sequencing, of whom about 200 had received two doses of AZD1222 and some 26 had received two doses of the MenACWY control vaccine. Trial participants were enrolled into age subgroups of 18-55, 56-69 and 70-plus years, which contained around 140, 26 and 57 TCR-sequenced participants, respectively. What the research found in general, with its limitations: Only six AZD1222 recipients were SARS-CoV-2 seropositive at baseline, limiting conclusions about previously exposed vaccinees. Because no day 14 peak-response samples were available, the repertoires could be characterized only after the peak T cell response. The whole spike protein was spanned by vaccine-associated CD4 TCRs, and dominant responses were seen in regions 160-218 and 743-854. The 56-69-year group was small, and its depth increase did not reach significance, likely because of low power. Participants were mostly white British, with more females than males. The authors suggested clonal diversity may have been underestimated. Nearly half of unique spike-specific TCRs reportedly recognized epitopes outside regions mutated in the B.1.351 and B.1.1.7 variants. After two AZD1222 doses, both the breadth and the depth of spike-specific TCRs were significantly higher than at day 0 and than in MenACWY recipients.

This specimen's time point label, interpreted: about 28 days (+/-7) after the second vaccine dose. AZD1222 recipients given second doses at about 4 weeks or at about 12 weeks were pooled, since spike-specific TCR depth and breadth were not found to differ between the two schedules. Samples from vaccinated people were obtained from the UK trials COV001 and COV002, which included a single-blind randomized controlled phase 2/3 trial of AZD1222 (ChAdOx1 nCoV-19) in healthy adults. For TCRbeta chain sequencing, PBMC samples from trial participants were taken at day 0 and at day 28 after the second dose. The CDR3 regions of human TCRbeta chains were analyzed by immunosequencing. The original pipeline was this. Repertoire TCRs were checked for matches against a reference library of SARS-CoV-2-specific TCRs that had been generated using the MIRA antigen-specificity platform. Breadth was defined as the fraction of unique TCRs that were SARS-CoV-2-associated. Depth was defined as the fraction of total T cells that were SARS-CoV-2-associated. Each spike-specific TCR was assigned to its reactive spike region and to a CD4 or CD8 class using the MIRA data. Log10-transformed breadth and depth values were compared by one-way ANOVA with Sidak's multiple comparisons tests. Sourced from immuneACCESS, this table was stored by TCRdb with only in-frame sequences that have V and J called. A share of the clones is absent; for the studies checked, an unresolved V gene accounts for under half, and the remainder has no known explanation. V and J calls and clone size come straight from that table; D and trimming were deduced from the DNA. Within this sample are fewer than 200,000 clones, with approximately 88% of them counted one time only. Over 4% of the sample goes to the ten largest clones.

Concerning this clone itself: No cognate antigen has been identified for it. Within one base of it there is no much larger clone, and no base qualities were kept.

The source of this sequence is an adult who received the AZD1222 COVID-19 vaccine. Source: peripheral blood, taken 28 days after the second AZD1222 dose.

The DNA sequence follows: TGTGCCAGCAGATTACATACTGTCAGTCGGGACAGGGGTGTCCACGAGCAGTACTTC. Its amino acids are CASRLHTVSRDRGVHEQYF. The receptor chain draws on TRBV21-1 and TRBJ2-7; TRBD1, as called in the table, went unchecked against the DNA. TRBV21-1 is a listed pseudogene. Including cysteine and phenylalanine, the CDR3 has 19 amino acids. Only the CDR3 DNA is retained, 57 bases long and in frame from the first base.